These 30 T cell receptor beta chains were sequenced from one sample in a study of cytomegalovirus exposure and HLA in healthy donors. The PCR was carried out with 60 Vbeta primers and 13 Jbeta primers. Sequencing was performed with immunoSEQ multiplex PCR; in TCRdb, only in-frame clones are kept and a portion is missing. The table lists some 150,000 clones, about 60% of them singletons, with 7% to 8.5% in the top ten. Sequencing was done on a sample of PBMCs. All receptors derive from a woman aged 60-75 years in good health and CMV-seropositive.

The rearrangement joins TRBV6-1 to TRBJ1-2; 8 positions agree with TRBD1. CDR1 and CDR2 from the germline V gene are MNHNS and SASEGT. Trimming cost V 2 bases and J 7 bases; bases outside gene matches: 9. This CDR3 spans 15 amino acids. CDR3 amino acids: CASSELGRGLPGYTF. DNA for the CDR3: TGTGCCAGCAGTGAACTCGGCAGGGGGCTGCCTGGCTACACCTTC.

V is TRBV25-1 and J is TRBJ1-2, with D possibly TRBD1 on 5 matching bases. V lost 4 bases to trimming and J lost 4 bases, with 7 bases between them. The CDR3 has 12 residues. CDR1 is MGHDK and CDR2 is SYGVNS in the germline V gene. The CDR3 nucleotides read TGTGCCAGCAGTGTGGGGGGCTATGGCTACACCTTC. Translation: CASSVGGYGYTF.

V usage is TRBV27 and J usage is TRBJ2-7; TRBD2 agrees at 10 bases. The junction had 6 bases not matched to a gene; V was cut back by 3 bases and J by 4 bases. CDR1 and CDR2 from the germline V gene are MNHEY and SMNVEV (reference sequence). This CDR3 is 15 amino acids long. CDR3 nucleotide sequence: TGTGCCAGCAGTTTCGGAGGGACTAGCGATTACGAGCAGTACTTC. Encoded protein: CASSFGGTSDYEQYF.

V usage is TRBV7-8 and J usage is TRBJ1-1, with a weak D call TRBD1 (5 bases). CDR1 is SGHVS, CDR2 FQNEAQ, per germline. The CDR3 has 14 amino acids. Trimming took off 5 bases at V and 5 bases at J, with 15 bases between the two ends. CDR3 in amino acids: CASSSGAGSTEAFF. CDR3 nucleotide sequence: TGTGCCAGCAGCAGCGGGGCCGGCAGTACTGAAGCTTTCTTT.

This rearrangement joins TRBV4-3 to TRBJ1-6; tentative D call: TRBD1 (5 bases). The CDR3 is 15 residues long. CDR1 and CDR2 (germline): LGHNA, YSLEER. The V end was cut by 4 bases, the J end by 10 bases, with 17 bases between. The CDR3, as DNA: TGCGCCAGCAGCCTGAGGGAGGAGACAGCCTCACCCCTCCACTTT. Translating it yields CASSLREETASPLHF.

This clone was observed once. The chain carries TRBV19 and TRBJ1-1, with D unresolved. The CDR3 is made up of 11 amino acids. Germline-derived CDR1 and CDR2 are LNHDA and SQIVND (reference sequence). V was cut by 6 bases and J by 6 bases, with 8 bases left in between. CDR3 sequence (DNA): TGTGCCAGTAGGTGGAGGGCTGAAGCTTTCTTT. The encoded protein is CASRWRAEAFF.

This chain uses TRBV7-2 with TRBJ2-1, with a weak D call TRBD2 (5 bases). Trimming removed 4 bases from V and 6 bases from J, with 13 bases in between. Germline CDR1 SGHTA, CDR2 FQGNSA. The CDR3 has 14 residues. CDR3: CASSSSRSANEQFF. The CDR3 DNA reads TGTGCCAGCAGCTCTAGCCGGAGTGCCAATGAGCAGTTCTTC.

The sample holds a few counts of this clone. The genes are TRBV27 and TRBJ2-3; 8 bases are a match to TRBD2. Trimming took 0 bases from V and 2 from J; bases not matched to a gene: 7. The CDR3 is 17 residues long. The germline V gene encodes CDR1 MNHEY and CDR2 SMNVEV (reference sequence). The CDR3 protein is CASSLSPTSGFTDTQYF. CDR3 sequence (DNA): TGTGCCAGCAGTTTATCCCCTACTAGCGGATTCACAGATACGCAGTATTTT.

Only a few counts were recorded for this clone. V usage is TRBV5-1 and J usage is TRBJ2-2, with TRBD1 matching over 8 bases. CDR3 length: 16 amino acids. Trimming took 4 bases from V and 5 from J; bases not matched to a gene: 10. CDR1 is SGHRS and CDR2 is YFSETQ in the germline V gene. In DNA, the CDR3 is TGCGCCAGCAGCCTCGTTTGGACAGGGCATACCGGGGAGCTGTTTTTT. Its protein product is CASSLVWTGHTGELFF.

The CDR3 region is CASSDPRGRGLGEQYF. The CDR3, as DNA: TGTGCCAGTAGTGATCCCCGTGGCAGGGGTTTGGGCGAGCAGTACTTC. The gene calls are TRBV19 and TRBJ2-7; a weak D match, TRBD1 (6 bases). The V gene lost 5 bases and the J gene lost 6 bases, with 23 bases spanning the gap. This CDR3 is built from 16 residues. CDR1 and CDR2 (germline): LNHDA, SQIVND (reference sequence).

V is TRBV5-1 and J is TRBJ2-7, with 14 nucleotides matching TRBD2. V gave up 3 bases and J gave up 8 bases; unmatched junction bases: 7. The germline V gene encodes CDR1 SGHRS and CDR2 YFSETQ. The CDR3 is 15 amino acids. The CDR3, as DNA: TGCGCCAGCAGCTGGGCCGGGACTAGCGGGAGCAAGCAGTACTTC. As protein: CASSWAGTSGSKQYF.

The CDR3 DNA reads as TGTGCCAGCAGTGACTCCCGACAGATTATAGGAGAGACCCAGTACTTC. Amino acids: CASSDSRQIIGETQYF. The genes are TRBV2 and TRBJ2-5; D is possibly TRBD1 (5 bases). Germline assignment: CDR1 SNHLY and CDR2 FYNNEI. V was cut by 3 bases and J by 4 bases, with 18 bases left in between. The CDR3 has 16 residues. Full variable domain (missing parts from reference TRBV2 and TRBJ2-5): EPEVTQTPSHQVTQMGQEVILRCVPISNHLYFYWYRQILGQKVEFLVSFYNNEISEKSEIFDDQFSVERPDGSNFTLKIRSTKLEDSAMYFCASSDSRQIIGETQYFGPGTRLLVL.

The CDR3 reads CAWSKGDSYNEQFF. The CDR3 DNA reads as TGTGCCTGGAGTAAAGGAGACAGCTACAATGAGCAGTTCTTC. The J gene is TRBJ2-1, the V gene TRBV30, with a weak D call TRBD1 (5 bases). Looked up from germline, CDR1 is GTSNPN and CDR2 is SVGIG (reference sequence). Trimming cost V 2 bases and J 3 bases, with 11 bases left between them. The CDR3 contains 14 residues.

The chain links TRBV30 to TRBJ2-2, with D hard to call. The length of the CDR3 is 15 residues. Trimming cost V 1 base and J 4 bases, with 13 bases left between them. The germline V gene has CDR1 GTSNPN and CDR2 SVGIG (reference sequence). The CDR3 spells CAWSGIEDPTGELFF. The CDR3, as DNA: TGTGCCTGGAGTGGCATCGAGGATCCCACCGGGGAGCTGTTTTTT.

The gene calls are TRBV7-6 and TRBJ2-7; tentatively, D is TRBD1 (5 bases). The CDR3 loop spans 16 amino acids. CDR1 and CDR2 (germline): SGHVS, FNYEAQ. V was shortened by 5 bases and J by 0 bases, with 17 bases between the two germline ends. CDR3 region: CASSPGPPGRSYEQYF. CDR3 nucleotides: TGTGCCAGCAGCCCAGGGCCCCCGGGCCGCTCCTACGAGCAGTACTTC.

The chain joins TRBV28 to TRBJ1-5, with D perhaps TRBD1 (6 bases). The CDR3 consists of 12 residues. The ends were cut back, 5 bases at V and 8 bases at J, with 10 bases in the middle. Germline-derived CDR1 and CDR2 are MDHEN and SYDVKM. The CDR3 reads CASSKQGKPQHF. The CDR3, as DNA: TGTGCCAGCAGTAAGCAGGGGAAGCCCCAGCATTTT.

This clone came up a few times. This chain connects TRBV28 to TRBJ2-3; 12 bases fit TRBD2. The CDR3 spans 15 residues. The V and J ends lost 4 bases and 7 bases, in that order; junction bases with no gene match: 6. The germline V gene has CDR1 MDHEN and CDR2 SYDVKM. CDR3 DNA sequence: TGTGCCAGCAGTTCCTCTAGCGGGAGGGTTTATACGCAGTATTTT. Its protein is CASSSSSGRVYTQYF. Using reference TRBV28 and TRBJ2-3 for the parts outside the CDR3, the full variable domain is DVKVTQSSRYLVKRTGEKVFLECVQDMDHENMFWYRQDPGLGLRLIYFSYDVKMKEKGDIPEGYSVSREKKERFSLILESASTNQTSMYLCASSSSSGRVYTQYFGPGTRLTVL.

This clone appeared a few times. This rearrangement joins TRBV18 to TRBJ2-5, with D possibly matching TRBD1 (5 bases). V gave up 2 bases and J gave up 7 bases, with 14 bases separating them. Germline V gives CDR1 KGHSH, CDR2 LQKENI. CDR3 length: 14 amino acids. The CDR3 coding sequence is TGTGCCAGCTCACCAGGGGCAGGGCAGGGGACCCAGTACTTC. This translates into CASSPGAGQGTQYF.

A word on this clone: Other DNA sequences of this sample code for an identical CDR3. The J gene is TRBJ1-5, the V gene TRBV19; unclear D gene. Trimming stripped 1 base from V and 5 bases from J, with 6 bases between. The CDR3 is made up of 13 amino acids. The germline V gene has CDR1 LNHDA and CDR2 SQIVND (reference sequence). CDR3 nucleotide sequence: TGTGCCAGTAGTATAGGGAGGGATCAGCCCCAGCATTTT. It is translated as CASSIGRDQPQHF.

The rearrangement links TRBV18 to TRBJ2-7, with 10 bases that match TRBD2. Germline CDR1 KGHSH, CDR2 LQKENI. The CDR3 is made up of 14 amino acids. V lost 5 bases and J lost 5; bases outside the gene matches: 6. The CDR3 loop is CASSFISGRNEQYF. DNA for the CDR3: TGTGCCAGCTCATTTATTAGCGGGAGGAACGAGCAGTACTTC.

V and J are TRBV5-6 and TRBJ2-3, with a possible D match to TRBD2 (6 bases). Trimming removed 4 bases from V and 0 bases from J, with 15 bases in between. This CDR3 is built from 16 residues. From germline, CDR1 is SGHDT and CDR2 YYEEEE. The CDR3 reads CASSPLLAASTDTQYF. The DNA for the CDR3 is TGTGCCAGCAGCCCCTTACTAGCTGCTAGCACAGATACGCAGTATTTT. Based on the CDR3 plus reference TRBV5-6 and TRBJ2-3, the full variable domain is DAGVTQSPTHLIKTRGQQVTLRCSPKSGHDTVSWYQQALGQGPQFIFQYYEEEERQRGNFPDRFSGHQFPNYSSELNVNALLLGDSALYLCASSPLLAASTDTQYFGPGTRLTVL.

This clone has a handful of counts. The V gene is TRBV30, the J gene TRBJ2-7; possibly TRBD2 for D (5 bases). Trimming left V 4 bases short and J 0 bases short, with 7 bases between. CDR1 is GTSNPN, CDR2 SVGIG, per germline (reference sequence). This CDR3 comprises 12 residues. CDR3: CAWKADSYEQYF. Here the CDR3 DNA reads TGTGCCTGGAAAGCGGACTCCTACGAGCAGTACTTC.

This chain joins TRBV6-4 and TRBJ1-2, with D perhaps matching TRBD1 (6 bases). This CDR3 contains 13 residues. CDR1 is MRHNA, CDR2 SNTAGT, per germline. V gave up 6 bases and J gave up 8 bases, with 16 bases separating them. CDR3 sequence: CASSDTGRGGYTF. The CDR3, as DNA: TGTGCCAGCAGCGACACAGGGCGTGGAGGCTACACCTTC.

This clone has more than one count but fewer than ten. The gene calls are TRBV28 and TRBJ2-2; 15 bases are shared with TRBD2. From germline, CDR1 is MDHEN and CDR2 SYDVKM. V gave up 1 base and J gave up 7 bases; unmatched junction bases: 4. CDR3 length: 17 residues. CDR3 residues: CASSLSGLAGGHGELFF. Here the CDR3 DNA reads TGTGCCAGCAGTTTATCGGGACTAGCGGGAGGACACGGGGAGCTGTTTTTT. The full variable domain, its missing parts supplied by reference TRBV28 and TRBJ2-2, is DVKVTQSSRYLVKRTGEKVFLECVQDMDHENMFWYRQDPGLGLRLIYFSYDVKMKEKGDIPEGYSVSREKKERFSLILESASTNQTSMYLCASSLSGLAGGHGELFFGEGSRLTVL.

This clone has a handful of counts. CDR3 region: CASSGTDLTYGYTF. The CDR3 DNA is TGCGCCAGCAGCGGTACTGATCTTACCTATGGCTACACCTTC. V gene TRBV5-1 combines with J gene TRBJ1-2, with D hard to call. V was trimmed by 4 bases and J by 4 bases, leaving 14 bases between them. The germline CDR1 and CDR2 sequences are SGHRS and YFSETQ. The CDR3 is 14 residues long.

This clone was counted a single time. V and J are TRBV12-5 and TRBJ2-7; TRBD1 matches at 8 bases. The CDR3 totals 16 residues. The germline gives CDR1 LGHNT, CDR2 FRNRAP. Trimming took 5 bases from V and 4 from J; bases not matched to a gene: 13. The CDR3 is CASGNRQGTPAYEQYF. The CDR3 DNA follows: TGTGCTAGTGGTAACCGACAGGGGACCCCGGCTTACGAGCAGTACTTC.

The chain is built from TRBV28 and TRBJ2-3, with 9 bases aligning to TRBD2. This CDR3 is 16 amino acids long. From germline, CDR1 is MDHEN and CDR2 SYDVKM. V lost 6 bases to trimming and J lost 3 bases; unmatched junction nucleotides: 10. The CDR3 sequence is CASSRNSGSGTDTQYF. The CDR3 bases are TGTGCCAGCAGCCGGAATAGCGGGAGTGGAACAGATACGCAGTATTTT. Supplemented by reference TRBV28 and TRBJ2-3, the full variable domain reads DVKVTQSSRYLVKRTGEKVFLECVQDMDHENMFWYRQDPGLGLRLIYFSYDVKMKEKGDIPEGYSVSREKKERFSLILESASTNQTSMYLCASSRNSGSGTDTQYFGPGTRLTVL.

CDR3 residues: CASSKYRDADTQYF. In DNA form, the CDR3 reads TGTGCCAGCAGTAAATACAGGGACGCAGATACGCAGTATTTT. V gene TRBV6-6 combines with J gene TRBJ2-3; perhaps TRBD1 as D (6 bases). CDR1 is MNHNY, CDR2 SVGAGI, per germline (reference sequence). The CDR3 is 14 amino acids. V gave up 5 bases and J gave up 4 bases, with 13 bases separating them.

This chain connects TRBV28 to TRBJ2-5, with 8 bases lining up with TRBD2. The CDR3 contains 15 residues. J gave up 6 bases and V 6 bases, and 12 bases lay outside the gene matches. Germline CDR1 and CDR2: MDHEN and SYDVKM. For the CDR3, the DNA is TGTGCCAGCAGGCTAGCGGGTACCCCCGGGAAGACCCAGTACTTC. Translated, it gives CASRLAGTPGKTQYF.

The chain uses TRBV28 and TRBJ2-5; D unresolved. The CDR3 loop spans 14 amino acids. V was cut by 3 bases and J by 5 bases, with 13 bases left in between. The germline V gene encodes CDR1 MDHEN and CDR2 SYDVKM. The CDR3 here is CASSFVWQSETQYF. CDR3 sequence (DNA): TGTGCCAGCAGTTTTGTATGGCAGTCGGAGACCCAGTACTTC.